One sample yielded the 21 T cell receptor beta chains listed below, sequenced in a study of response to subunit inactivated influenza vaccine. TCRdb ran MiXCR on the RT-PCR reads and lists one entry per CDR3 protein. The sample contains a few hundred thousand distinct CDR3 sequences, approximately 9.9% of which appear only once. The sample in question was PBMCs from blood, obtained roughly 45 days after vaccination. These TCRs come from a middle-aged man who received an inactivated influenza vaccine.

The genes are TRBV5-1 and TRBJ2-7, with D perhaps TRBD1 or TRBD2 (5 bases each). The CDR3 consists of 15 residues. Trimming removed 0 bases at V and 0 bases at J, with 10 bases between. The V gene's germline CDR1 is SGHRS and CDR2 YFSETQ. The CDR3 DNA follows: TGCGCCAGCAGCTTGGTACCAGGGACCTCCTACGAGCAGTACTTC. Its protein product is CASSLVPGTSYEQYF.

The gene calls are TRBV14 and TRBJ1-2; 9 bases match TRBD1. V was pared by 4 bases and J by 2 bases, with 14 bases of the junction left unmatched. Per the germline V gene, CDR1 is SGHDN and CDR2 is FVKESK. CDR3 length: 18 amino acids. The DNA for the CDR3 is TGTGCCAGCAGCCGACTGGACAGGGGATTTGATCGGAACTATGGCTACACCTTC. It is translated as CASSRLDRGFDRNYGYTF.

The chain has TRBV12-3 or TRBV12-4 and TRBJ1-1, with 8 bases lining up with TRBD1. The CDR3 loop spans 12 amino acids. The ends lost 5 bases at V and 10 bases at J; junction bases unmatched: 6. The CDR3 nucleotides read TGTGCCAGCAGTAAACCTACAGGGGGAGCTTTCTTT. This codes for CASSKPTGGAFF.

This clonotype was counted ten times or more. The rearrangement joins TRBV15 to TRBJ1-2; 7 bases fit TRBD1. J was trimmed by 1 base and V by 1 base; bases with no gene match: 6. From germline, CDR1 is LNHNV and CDR2 YYDKDF (reference sequence). This CDR3 is built from 16 residues. In nucleotides, the CDR3 is TGTGCCACCAGCAGAGGGGGGACAGAACGTAACTATGGCTACACCTTC. This codes for CATSRGGTERNYGYTF.

This clonotype was observed a handful of times. The V call is TRBV18, the J call TRBJ2-1; D ambiguous. Germline-derived CDR1 and CDR2 are KGHSH and LQKENI. The CDR3 has 9 residues. Trimming pared 0 bases from V and 15 bases from J, leaving 3 bases between. Here the CDR3 DNA reads TGTGCCAGCTCACCACCTATGTTCTTC. The encoded protein is CASSPPMFF.

The chain uses TRBV11-2 and TRBJ2-7, with D maybe TRBD1 (6 bases). The CDR3 runs 18 residues. The V gene's germline CDR1 is SGHAT and CDR2 FQNNGV. Trimming removed 5 bases at V and 0 bases at J, with 23 bases between. This chain's CDR3 is CASSDATSGTSGSYEQYF. CDR3 coding DNA: TGTGCCAGCAGCGATGCAACATCCGGGACATCTGGCTCCTACGAGCAGTACTTC.

The sample holds a few counts of this clonotype. The chain is built from TRBV11-2 and TRBJ1-5; 8 bases match TRBD1. This CDR3 comprises 14 residues. Germline-derived CDR1 and CDR2 are SGHAT and FQNNGV. Losses at the gene ends were 5 bases for V and 5 bases for J; bases not matched to a gene: 5. The CDR3 DNA reads as TGTGCCAGCAGCAAACAGGGGGGGTATCAGCCCCAGCATTTT. Translation gives CASSKQGGYQPQHF.

The chain combines TRBV4-1 with TRBJ1-1; unclear D gene. Trimming cost V 1 base and J 1 base, with 7 bases left between them. CDR3 length: 14 amino acids. In germline, CDR1 is MGHRA, CDR2 YSYEKL. This CDR3 reads CASSQVKKNTEAFF. For the CDR3, the DNA is TGCGCCAGCAGCCAAGTAAAGAAGAACACTGAAGCTTTCTTT.

This clonotype was seen repeatedly, ten times or more. The chain combines TRBV7-2 with TRBJ2-7; 8 bases line up with TRBD1. Germline CDR1 reads SGHTA; CDR2 reads FQGNSA. This CDR3 is built from 16 residues. J was trimmed by 4 bases and V by 1 base; bases with no gene match: 9. Here the CDR3 DNA reads TGTGCCAGCAGCTTAGTCGGGACAGGAGCGGAATACGAGCAGTACTTC. This translates into CASSLVGTGAEYEQYF.

This clonotype was counted only a few times. The chain is built from TRBV24-1 and TRBJ2-2; D possibly corresponds to TRBD2 (5 bases). V was trimmed by 9 bases and J by 6 bases, leaving 10 bases between them. CDR3 size: 12 residues. Germline V gene lookup returns CDR1 KGHDR and CDR2 SFDVKD. The chain's CDR3 is CATRGGPGELFF. In DNA, the CDR3 is TGTGCCACCCGTGGAGGTCCCGGGGAGCTGTTTTTT.

This clonotype was found many times. This rearrangement joins TRBV24-1 to TRBJ2-1; 7 bases align to TRBD2. The germline V gene encodes CDR1 KGHDR and CDR2 SFDVKD. The CDR3 loop spans 16 amino acids. V lost 3 bases to trimming and J lost 6 bases; unmatched junction nucleotides: 10. DNA of the CDR3: TGTGCCACCAGTGATGCGAAGACTAGCAGAGTCAATGAGCAGTTCTTC. It codes for CATSDAKTSRVNEQFF.

This clonotype came up many times. The J gene is TRBJ2-1, the V gene TRBV5-5, with a tentative D call TRBD2 (5 bases). Trimming left V 0 bases short and J 0 bases short, with 7 bases between. The CDR3 extends over 15 amino acids. The germline gives CDR1 SGHKS, CDR2 YYEKEE (reference sequence). The CDR3 is CASSLVRASYNEQFF. CDR3 coding DNA: TGTGCCAGCAGCTTGGTGCGGGCCTCCTACAATGAGCAGTTCTTC.

This clonotype was counted a few times. The gene calls are TRBV5-1 and TRBJ1-5, with TRBD1 identical over 7 bases. The germline gives CDR1 SGHRS, CDR2 YFSETQ. V lost 0 bases and J lost 7; bases outside the gene matches: 4. This CDR3 comprises 14 residues. The CDR3 sequence: CASSLGDRGQPQHF. In nucleotides, the CDR3 is TGCGCCAGCAGCTTGGGGGACAGAGGACAGCCCCAGCATTTT.

This clonotype was detected only a few times. The CDR3 sequence: CSARDTRGEGEKLFF. The CDR3 region has the DNA TGCAGTGCTAGAGATACCCGGGGAGAGGGGGAAAAACTGTTTTTT. The V gene is TRBV20-1, the J gene TRBJ1-4; TRBD1 might be the D (5 bases). Germline V CDR1 and CDR2: DFQATT, SNEGSKA (reference sequence). CDR3 length equals 15 residues. Trimming cost V 0 bases and J 8 bases, with 16 bases left between them.

This clonotype was observed a few times. This sequence joins TRBV7-2 and TRBJ2-7; the match to TRBD2 covers 9 bases. With 5 bases clipped from V and 0 bases from J, the junction kept 5 bases outside the gene matches. The CDR3 runs 15 residues. Germline V CDR1 and CDR2: SGHTA, FQGNSA. The CDR3 protein is CASSTASGVSYEQYF. In DNA form, the CDR3 reads TGTGCCAGCAGCACTGCTAGCGGGGTCTCCTACGAGCAGTACTTC.

V gene TRBV12-3 or TRBV12-4 combines with J gene TRBJ2-3; D is perhaps TRBD1 or TRBD2 (6 bases each). The V gene lost 4 bases and the J gene lost 2 bases, with 13 bases spanning the gap. This CDR3 comprises 15 residues. The CDR3 reads CASSWVGGITDTQYF. The CDR3 nucleotides are TGTGCCAGCAGTTGGGTGGGGGGCATCACAGATACGCAGTATTTT.

This clonotype has just a few counts. The gene calls are TRBV5-1 and TRBJ2-3; D gene ambiguous. V shed 4 bases and J shed 5 bases, with 8 bases lying between them. The germline V gene has CDR1 SGHRS and CDR2 YFSETQ. This CDR3 has 12 amino acids. CDR3 nucleotides: TGCGCCAGCAGCCCGCAAGAAGATACGCAGTATTTT. Translated: CASSPQEDTQYF.

V usage is TRBV20-1 and J usage is TRBJ2-7; D tentatively reads TRBD1 or TRBD2 (5 bases each). This CDR3 region has 16 residues. Trimming stripped 0 bases from V and 3 bases from J, with 18 bases between. Per the germline V gene, CDR1 is DFQATT and CDR2 is SNEGSKA (reference sequence). The CDR3 is CSARDGTLWGNYEQYF. CDR3 DNA: TGCAGTGCTAGAGATGGGACGTTGTGGGGGAACTACGAGCAGTACTTC.

There are a few counts of this clonotype. CDR3 region: CASSLASENEQFF. CDR3 bases: TGTGCCAGCTCACTTGCTAGCGAAAATGAGCAGTTCTTC. This rearrangement joins TRBV18 to TRBJ2-1, with a tentative D call TRBD2 (6 bases). In germline, CDR1 is KGHSH, CDR2 LQKENI. This CDR3 contains 13 residues. The ends were cut back, 4 bases at V and 7 bases at J, with 11 bases in the middle.

As to this clonotype: A much larger clone differs by one base, so this may be a read error. J is TRBJ1-1 and V is TRBV27, with D perhaps matching TRBD1 (5 bases). Trimming removed 1 base at V and 3 bases at J, with 6 bases between. Germline-derived CDR1 and CDR2 are MNHEY and SMNVEV (reference sequence). The CDR3 loop spans 13 amino acids. Here the CDR3 reads CASSLYRHTEAFF. The CDR3 region has the DNA TGTGCCAGCAGTTTATACAGGCACACTGAAGCTTTCTTT.

The chain has TRBV15 and TRBJ2-7; 12 bases map to TRBD2. J was trimmed by 3 bases and V by 0 bases; bases with no gene match: 6. This CDR3 region has 17 residues. Looked up from germline, CDR1 is LNHNV and CDR2 is YYDKDF (reference sequence). The CDR3 DNA reads as TGTGCCACCAGCAGAGATTCGCTAGCGGGGGGGTACTACGAGCAGTACTTC. Translating gives CATSRDSLAGGYYEQYF. Full variable domain (missing parts from reference TRBV15 and TRBJ2-7): DAMVIQNPRYQVTQFGKPVTLSCSQTLNHNVMYWYQQKSSQAPKLLFHYYDKDFNNEADTPDNFQSRRPNTSFCFLDIRSPGLGDTAMYLCATSRDSLAGGYYEQYFGPGTRLTVT.